This T cell receptor beta chain was captured in a study of cytomegalovirus exposure and HLA in healthy donors (dated by TCRdb to the late 2010s). At the level of the whole study: An earlier analysis of more than 550 of the donors reported 250 to 350 Gb of sequence data and about 120 million unique TCR beta sequences obtained from some 200 million T cells. Around 320 gigabases of sequencing data and approximately 80 million unique TCR sequences were included in an early release covering roughly 600 HLA-typed donors. The genetic ancestry cluster associated with self-reported Caucasian donors included about four fifths of the 398 genotyped donors. The aim of the study was to test whether cataloging public T cell receptors could identify signatures of past pathogen exposure. The study profiled the T cell repertoires of 500 to 800 subjects by immunosequencing and related them to cytomegalovirus serostatus. Besides the first cohort of roughly 640 subjects, a separate validation cohort made up of around 120 different subjects was used. To predict cytomegalovirus infection status, the study combined high-throughput TCR immunosequencing, statistical association of individual TCRs with disease status, and machine learning. A later analysis re-analyzed previously published TCR beta repertoires from roughly 600 donors and added high-resolution HLA genotyping to study TCR occurrence patterns. The later analysis used no new phenotypic data to find candidate immune exposures, relying instead on TCR beta sequences and their occurrence across donors. To decide whether each TCR beta V gene segment behaved as functional or pseudogenic, an earlier analysis of approximately 600 of the donors relied on high-throughput TCR beta sequencing. Alongside the repertoire data, information on donor age, sex, ethnicity and CMV serostatus was compiled. A later genetic analysis took genome-wide SNP genotypes for about three fifths of the 666 donors and used that subset as a discovery cohort. All discovery cohort repertoires had been generated on a single sequencing platform. Both class I and class II loci were covered by HLA typing, at four-digit resolution. The number of typed donors differed by locus: about 629-630 for A, B, C, DRB1 and DQB1; some 540 for DQA1; about 600 for DPA1; and some 470 for DPB1. Roughly five DR-DQ haplotypes were handled as single units for association and clustering because linkage in the cohort was strong. Among some 410 genotyped donors of the cohort, an average of approximately 240,000 unique TCR beta nucleotide sequences was sequenced per donor, of which roughly 17% were non-productive.

CDR1 and CDR2 are drawn from the germline V gene: SGHDN, FVKESK. At the junction V is shortened by 4 bases and J by 7 bases, with 16 bases in between. The CDR3 covers 15 residues, taking in both the cysteine and the phenylalanine. Kept here is only the CDR3 DNA, which spans 45 bases and is read in frame from base 1. What the work shows at the level of the full study, not this receptor alone: Assigning TCR associations to individual alleles was difficult when HLA alleles, especially DR and DQ, strongly co-occurred. Some IMGT-functional V segments, including TRBV6-2 and TRBV6-3, could not be told apart with the 87-base-pair reads, so those segments were excluded. In a later analysis, most CMV-associated TCR beta chains were found to appear HLA-restricted, with HLA associations seemingly driven largely by CMV exposure. A cluster of highly shared sequence variants was judged likely to be a technical artifact of the sequencing pipeline. Because HLA typing was missing for some donors at each locus, association tests included only the typed subset. In vitro tests confirmed that a few of the cytomegalovirus-associated TCR beta chains recognize cytomegalovirus antigens. In a later genetic analysis, a missense DCLRE1C variant was associated with V-gene and J-gene trimming of TCR beta chains, and the association was replicated in an independent cohort. Broadly in line with IMGT annotations, most TCR beta V segments showed up in productive rearrangements about 90% or about 30% of the time in an earlier analysis of some 590 of the donors. The classifier was reported to diagnose cytomegalovirus status with high specificity and sensitivity in both the original cohort and the validation cohort. Roughly uniform sequencing depth across donors was assumed in presence/absence analyses, although this assumption may not hold. In a later analysis, HLA-associated TCR beta chains were found to be more clonally expanded and to have lower generation probabilities than equally common non-associated chains. A later analysis reported that several top co-occurrence clusters appeared linked to parvovirus B19, influenza, CMV and Epstein-Barr virus. According to a later analysis, TCR association rates differed among HLA loci, with DRB1 alleles showing the most associated TCRs and HLA-C alleles showing the fewest. In this cohort, only TCR beta chains were sequenced, and detectable features were limited by the absence of alpha or paired-chain data. A total of 150 to 200 TCR beta chains were listed by the study as associated with cytomegalovirus. The authors suggested that the approach could potentially be extended to other disease states and immunological phenotypes. The only immune exposure information available for the cohort was CMV serostatus. Because counts were too low, around 18 rarely observed V segments, including chromosome 9 orphons, were left out of the earlier analysis of 587 of the donors. Across donors, most TCR sequences were observed very rarely, whereas some public TCRs were present in many individuals. In a later analysis, 16,951 TCR beta sequences were associated with specific HLA alleles at a false discovery rate of 0.05. Correlated functional status among segregating V segments might be attributable to linkage disequilibrium, but an unknown experimental factor could not be ruled out. A further reported finding was that TCR beta sequences accurately predicted the HLA-A and HLA-B alleles for most subjects in the first cohort. A later genetic analysis reported fewer N-insertions in productive TCRs among donors in an Asian-associated ancestry cluster than the roughly 690-donor mean.

In total, approximately 610 healthy bone marrow donors made up the cohort. All cohort members were sampled while nominally healthy, although unrecorded immune exposures were likely present. The donor was CMV seropositive and belonged to the group of about 290 seropositive cohort members. Each donor provided a peripheral blood sample, and peripheral blood mononuclear cells were used for TCR beta sequencing. The Qiagen DNeasy Blood Extraction Kit was used to extract genomic DNA from the blood cell samples. This clone was counted only a few times. The clone's antigen remains unknown. Base qualities are not provided; no much larger clone lies one nucleotide away. The library was built by means of the immunoSEQ multiplex PCR assay. For the multiplex PCR, a mixture combining 60 forward primers for TCR Vbeta segments and 13 reverse primers for TCR Jbeta segments was used. The CDR3 region of rearranged TCR beta genes was amplified from genomic DNA by a multiplex PCR assay. On the Illumina HiSeq System, the amplified TCR beta libraries were sequenced as 87-base-pair reads. The original methods were these. A later analysis tallied 70 million to 100 million unique TCR beta chains across the 610 or so repertoires, and some 12 million of those chains were shared by two or more donors. To remove PCR and sequencing errors, raw reads were error-corrected and collapsed into unique sequences using a nearest-neighbor algorithm that merged closely related sequences. CDR3 sequences were aligned to IMGT reference sequences to assign V, D and J gene segments. For a sequence to be retained, a match of at least six nucleotides was required to both a V gene segment and a J gene segment. Rearrangements were called productive when the CDR3 lacked stop codons and stayed in frame with V and J; all others were non-productive. Following IMGT convention, CDR3 was defined as the stretch from the second conserved V-encoded cysteine to the conserved J-encoded phenylalanine. The earlier analysis of some 540 of the donors excluded any sequence lacking an unambiguous match to a single V gene segment. In an earlier analysis of approximately 560 of the donors, a V segment was called functional when productive rearrangements were above 56.7%, and segregating when the standard deviation between donors exceeded 5%. A statistical classification framework was built for diagnosing cytomegalovirus status from the catalog of TCR beta chain sequences. In a later analysis, TCR nucleotide sequences were compared against IMGT/GENE-DB human TR gene sequences so that V and J genes could be assigned. A later analysis assigned CDR3 sequences and most-parsimonious VDJ recombination scenarios with the TCRdist pipeline. In a later analysis, every TCR beta chain was defined by the combination of its CDR3 amino acid sequence and its V-gene family, and reads without a unique V-gene family were dropped. In a later analysis, 500 to 700 highly shared, low-generation-probability nucleotide sequences were removed to address suspected cross-contamination and a sequencing artifact. In a later analysis, a clonal expansion index for each public chain was calculated from normalized within-repertoire ranks of inferred template counts. In a later analysis, generation probabilities were computed with a VDJ recombination model fitted to out-of-frame rearrangements, and the resulting probabilities were checked against IGoR. In a later analysis, hypergeometric tests were used to score TCR-TCR, TCR-HLA and TCR-CMV co-occurrence, with a repertoire-size bias correction applied to TCR pairs. False discovery rates were estimated in a later analysis by permuting HLA or CMV assignments 20 times. A later analysis grouped co-occurring TCRs with DBSCAN, adding TCRdist sequence similarity when clustering within HLA-allele-positive subsets. For co-occurrence clustering, repertoires with fewer than 30,000 or more than 120,000 public chains were excluded, along with roughly 5 repertoires with anomalous nucleotide sharing. In TCRdb, the immuneACCESS table is reduced to in-frame sequences with V and J assigned. These tables do not hold every clone; where another copy was compared, an unresolved V gene accounts for under half, and the others remain unexplained. V and J calls and clone size are those listed in that table; D and trimming were worked out from the DNA. The sample records about 160,000 clones, approximately 70% of which are singletons. Of the sample, roughly 7.1% is held by the ten largest clones.

The TCR comes from a man aged 35 to 55 in good health and CMV-seropositive. Sequencing was done on a sample of PBMCs. The chain uses TRBV14 and TRBJ1-4, with the D gene uncertain. The sequenced DNA is TGTGCCAGCAGCCCTACAGCTTCCCACGGTGAAAAACTGTTTTTT. It translates to CASSPTASHGEKLFF.